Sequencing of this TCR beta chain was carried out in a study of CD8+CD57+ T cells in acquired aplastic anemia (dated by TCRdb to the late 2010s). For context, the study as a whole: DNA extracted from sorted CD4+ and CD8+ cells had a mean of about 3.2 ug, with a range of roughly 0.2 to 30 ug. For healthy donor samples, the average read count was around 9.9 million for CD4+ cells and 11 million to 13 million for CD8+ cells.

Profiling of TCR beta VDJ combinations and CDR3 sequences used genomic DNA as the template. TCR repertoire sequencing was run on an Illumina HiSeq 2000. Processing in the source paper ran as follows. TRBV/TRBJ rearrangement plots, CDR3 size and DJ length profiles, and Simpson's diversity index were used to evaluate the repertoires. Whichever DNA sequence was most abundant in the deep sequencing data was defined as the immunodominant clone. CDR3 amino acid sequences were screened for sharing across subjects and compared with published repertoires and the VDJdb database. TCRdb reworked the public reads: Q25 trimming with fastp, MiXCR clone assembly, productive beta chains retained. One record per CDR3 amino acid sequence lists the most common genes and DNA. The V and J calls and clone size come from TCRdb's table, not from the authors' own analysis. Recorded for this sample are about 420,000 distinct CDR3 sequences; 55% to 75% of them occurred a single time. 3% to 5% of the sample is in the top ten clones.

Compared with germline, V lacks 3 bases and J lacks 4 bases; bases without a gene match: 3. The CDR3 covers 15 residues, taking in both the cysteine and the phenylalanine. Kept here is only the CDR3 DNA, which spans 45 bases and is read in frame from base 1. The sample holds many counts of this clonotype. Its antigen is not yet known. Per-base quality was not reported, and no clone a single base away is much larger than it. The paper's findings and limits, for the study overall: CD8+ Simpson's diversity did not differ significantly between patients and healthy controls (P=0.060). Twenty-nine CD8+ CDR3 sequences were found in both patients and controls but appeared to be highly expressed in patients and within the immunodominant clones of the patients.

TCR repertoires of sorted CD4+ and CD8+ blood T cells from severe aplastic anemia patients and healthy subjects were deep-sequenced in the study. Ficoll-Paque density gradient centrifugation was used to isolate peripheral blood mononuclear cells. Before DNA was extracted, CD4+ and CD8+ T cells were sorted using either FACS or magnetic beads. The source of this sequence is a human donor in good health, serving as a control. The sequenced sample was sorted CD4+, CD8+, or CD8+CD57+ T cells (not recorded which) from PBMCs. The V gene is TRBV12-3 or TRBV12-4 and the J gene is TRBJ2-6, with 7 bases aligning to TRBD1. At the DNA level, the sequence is TGTGCCAGCAGTTTCACAGGGGAAGGGGCCAACGTCCTGACTTTC. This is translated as CASSFTGEGANVLTF.